This T cell receptor beta chain was found in a study of shared clonotypes between healthy human individuals (dated by TCRdb to the early 2020s). Study-wide context: The cohort comprised a couple of women and a few men aged 18 to 49 years. For each donor, three plates each were used for CD4 naive and CD4 memory, two plates were used for CD8 naive, and one plate was used for CD8 memory. Different laboratories and diverse techniques were used to prepare libraries and sequence TCR repertoires, to increase sequencing depth and limit assay-specific biases. Per donor, leukapheresis produced somewhere between about 0.9 and 9.5 billion PBMCs. The study deeply sequenced blood TCR repertoires of 5 or 6 healthy adults to estimate repertoire size and the extent of clonotype sharing between individuals. Overall study results and their limits: Clonotypes shared by all four sorted-subset donors showed higher generation probabilities than non-shared clonotypes. Sampling was limited to blood, and TCR repertoires in tissue likely differ from TCR repertoires in blood. Pairwise subsampling indicated that sequencing depth was expected to affect the degree of clonotype sharing among donors. Approximately 5% of naive CD4, 3% to 3.5% of naive CD8, roughly 2.4% of memory CD4, and about 0.4% of memory CD8 clonotypes were shared across a few donors. The genetic and exposure-history diversity represented was limited by the small number of donors. Estimated clonotype richness was generally larger for naive than for memory subsets. Even with the large sequencing depth, rarefaction of the sorted-subset datasets indicated that sequencing was incomplete.

With regard to this clone: The target of this receptor is not known. Within one base of it there is no much larger clone, and no base qualities were kept.

Donors were healthy HIV-negative adults with no recently reported acute infections or vaccinations. All donors were Caucasian adults living in Nashville, Tennessee, USA. CD4+ T cells were enriched by magnetic negative selection; naive cells were then positively selected on CD45RA, and the negative fraction formed the memory subset. Blood was obtained by leukapheresis, after which PBMCs were separated by Ficoll-Histopaque density gradient centrifugation and cryopreserved in liquid nitrogen vapor phase. Purity and quantity of every magnetically sorted T cell population were checked by analytical flow cytometry. Each sorted fraction had its genomic DNA isolated and then quantified by UV absorbance on a Nanodrop 2000c. Using the deep immunoSEQ assay, multiplex PCR amplified TCR CDR3 regions from genomic DNA. Genomic DNA extracted from each cell subset was distributed evenly over all wells of several immunoSEQ 96-well plates, and each plate served as one replicate. For sorted subsets, about 200 ng genomic DNA, equal to 30,000 or so T cell genomes, was loaded into each replicate PCR. The purified libraries were quantified using a Qubit 3.0 fluorometer, sized with a Bioanalyzer 2100, and then quantified again using the KAPA Library Quantification kit. Every immunoSEQ 96-well plate was sequenced on a dedicated single-read 150-cycle Illumina NextSeq 550 flow cell. The authors processed their data as follows. Because the immunoSEQ output included only junctional sequences and no quality scores, the filtering could not be the same as the filtering used for full-length reads. Sequences were annotated with PyIR, a Python wrapper for IgBLAST v1.9, using IMGT germline references to assign V/J genes and CDR3. Reads were removed for weak V/J assignments (E-value above 1e-6), missing CDR3, stop codons, out-of-frame junctions, or ambiguous translated residues. A V3J clonotype was defined by an identical inferred V gene, J gene, and CDR3 amino acid sequence. Percentage overlap between repertoires was computed as shared unique clonotypes divided by the size of the smaller repertoire. Richness of each repertoire was evaluated using RTK rarefaction, the Chao1 estimator, and Recon v2.1 estimates of unobserved clonotypes. Generation probabilities for all TCRbeta clonotypes obtained by the gDNA method from several donors were computed using OLGA. Drawn from immuneACCESS, this table holds only the in-frame rearrangements with V and J called that TCRdb kept. Clones are partly lost; checked studies trace under half to an unresolved V gene and leave the rest unexplained. That table furnishes V, J and clone size, whereas the DNA furnished D and trimming. Within this sample are 2 million to 2.5 million clones, with approximately 93% of them counted one time only. About 0.39% of the sample lies in the top ten.

The origin of this receptor is a young man in good health. Some clones in this sample may be carry-over from other donors' samples. Sequences were obtained from naive CD4+ T cells from PBMCs. According to the study, the label for this sample's cell subset or site signals: CD45RA+ positively selected.

CDR3 region: CASSLEQRGEKLFF. The nucleotide sequence reads as follows: TGCGCCAGCAGCTTGGAGCAGAGGGGGGAAAAACTGTTTTTT. The sequence is built from TRBV5-1 and TRBJ1-4; the D region possibly corresponds to TRBD1 (6 bases align). V drops 0 bases and J drops 8 bases, leaving 11 bases in between. There are 14 amino acids in the CDR3, from cysteine to phenylalanine inclusive. Only the CDR3 part of the read is kept: 42 bases, read in frame from the first base. Sequences SGHRS (CDR1) and YFSETQ (CDR2) are obtained from the germline V gene.